Below are 24 T cell receptor beta chains sequenced from a single sample in a study of blood T cell repertoires in COVID-19. Produced via immunoSEQ multiplex PCR; TCRdb's table is partial and in-frame only. The sample includes approximately 390,000 clones, 90% seen only once; the top ten take roughly 6.8%. Source material: peripheral blood. All receptors derive from a man younger than 35 with active or convalescent COVID-19.

This chain joins TRBV6-6 and TRBJ2-7; D is perhaps TRBD2 (5 bases). Germline loops: CDR1 MNHNY, CDR2 SVGAGI (reference sequence). The CDR3 is 13 residues long. V was shortened by 6 bases and J by 2 bases, with 11 bases between the two germline ends. In DNA, the CDR3 is TGTGCCAGCAGCCCCCACGGGGCCTACGAGCAGTACTTC. Translated, it gives CASSPHGAYEQYF.

The CDR3 here is CASTRGSSSYEQYF. CDR3 sequence (DNA): TGCGCCAGCACTCGGGGGTCCAGCTCCTACGAGCAGTACTTC. The chain uses TRBV5-1 and TRBJ2-7, with a weak D call TRBD2 (6 bases). Germline V CDR1 and CDR2: SGHRS, YFSETQ. V lost 6 bases, J lost 0 bases, and 13 bases lay in between. This CDR3 has 14 amino acids.

This chain links TRBV10-2 with TRBJ2-3; 13 bases agree with TRBD2. The CDR3 is 19 amino acids. The V gene's germline CDR1 is WSHSY and CDR2 SAAADI. J was trimmed by 2 bases and V by 6 bases; bases with no gene match: 14. The chain's CDR3 is CASRTGTSGIPGPTDTQYF. CDR3 in DNA: TGCGCCAGCAGGACCGGGACTAGCGGGATACCCGGGCCCACAGATACGCAGTATTTT.

The J gene is TRBJ2-7, the V gene TRBV6-5; D is unresolved. Germline V gene lookup returns CDR1 MNHEY and CDR2 SVGAGI. The CDR3 spans 14 residues. Trimming took off 2 bases at V and 8 bases at J, with 16 bases between the two ends. For the CDR3, the DNA is TGTGCCAGCAGTTACAAACACCGTGGCACAAAGCAGTACTTC. Translating it yields CASSYKHRGTKQYF.

The CDR3 sequence is CASSPRTVPTGELFF. DNA for the CDR3: TGTGCCAGTAGTCCGCGGACAGTTCCTACCGGGGAGCTGTTTTTT. This chain connects TRBV19 to TRBJ2-2; D is perhaps TRBD1 (6 bases). V lost 5 bases to trimming and J lost 5 bases, with 15 bases between them. The CDR3 is made up of 15 amino acids. The germline V gene has CDR1 LNHDA and CDR2 SQIVND (reference sequence).

V gene TRBV7-2 combines with J gene TRBJ2-7; D unresolved. Trimming left V 5 bases short and J 7 bases short, with 9 bases between. Germline loops: CDR1 SGHTA, CDR2 FQGNSA. CDR3 length equals 11 residues. CDR3 nucleotides: TGTGCCAGCAGCACTTCGACAGAGCAGTACTTC. Translated: CASSTSTEQYF.

The chain recombines TRBV27 with TRBJ1-6; D is undetermined. V lost 3 bases and J lost 5, with 2 bases in between. The CDR3 contains 12 residues. Germline assignment: CDR1 MNHEY and CDR2 SMNVEV (reference sequence). DNA for the CDR3: TGTGCCAGCAGTTTCAATAATTCACCCCTCCACTTT. Translation: CASSFNNSPLHF.

The V gene is TRBV27, the J gene TRBJ2-1; the D gene is possibly TRBD1 (6 bases). CDR1 is MNHEY, CDR2 SMNVEV, per germline (reference sequence). Between the trimmed V and J ends, which lost 0 bases and 0 bases, there was a span of 6 bases. CDR3 size: 15 residues. The CDR3 sequence: CASSLSQGSYNEQFF. The CDR3 region has the DNA TGTGCCAGCAGTTTATCACAGGGCTCCTACAATGAGCAGTTCTTC.

Note on this clone: At one end the junction does not follow the germline gene, possibly because of a read error. The V call is TRBV2, the J call TRBJ2-6, with 7 nucleotides matching TRBD1. This CDR3 has 15 residues. Germline V CDR1 and CDR2: SNHLY, FYNNEI. CDR3: CATQRQGSGANVLTF. CDR3 DNA sequence: TGTGCCACCCAGAGACAGGGATCTGGGGCCAACGTGCTGACTTTC.

This chain connects TRBV11-2 to TRBJ2-3, with D tentatively TRBD2 (5 bases). CDR1 and CDR2 (germline): SGHAT, FQNNGV. Trimming stripped 1 base from V and 5 bases from J, with 13 bases between. This CDR3 is 15 amino acids long. CDR3 DNA: TGTGCCAGCAGCTTAGGGTTACTAGGCGGAGATACGCAGTATTTT. Protein product: CASSLGLLGGDTQYF.

CDR3 nucleotides: TGCGCCAGCAGCCAAGATAGGGTTCAGGGGGGCTACACCTTC. It yields the protein CASSQDRVQGGYTF. This chain uses TRBV4-3 with TRBJ1-2; D possibly corresponds to TRBD1 (6 bases). CDR1 and CDR2 from the germline V gene are LGHNA and YSLEER. Between the trimmed V and J ends, which lost 0 bases and 8 bases, there was a span of 13 bases. The CDR3 is made up of 14 amino acids.

This chain joins TRBV5-5 and TRBJ1-2, with D perhaps matching TRBD1 (6 bases). The CDR3 runs to 15 residues. The V end was cut by 1 base, the J end by 8 bases, with 18 bases between. From germline, CDR1 is SGHKS and CDR2 YYEKEE (reference sequence). The CDR3 DNA reads as TGTGCCAGCAGCTTGACCCTCGACAGGTTTGTAGGCTACACCTTC. It yields the protein CASSLTLDRFVGYTF.

The chain uses TRBV2 and TRBJ1-5; D gene uncertain. CDR1 and CDR2 (germline): SNHLY, FYNNEI. The V end lost 3 bases, the J end lost 3 bases, and 18 bases lay between the germline ends. This CDR3 has 17 amino acids. CDR3 in DNA: TGTGCCAGCAGTGACCCCCCCGGGTCGAACAACAATCAGCCCCAGCATTTT. Translated, it gives CASSDPPGSNNNQPQHF.

V gene TRBV28 combines with J gene TRBJ1-2; D is perhaps TRBD1 (5 bases). The V gene lost 4 bases and the J gene lost 4 bases, with 13 bases spanning the gap. The germline CDR1 and CDR2 sequences are MDHEN and SYDVKM. There are 14 residues in the CDR3. The CDR3 DNA is TGTGCCAGCAGTTCTGGCAGGGAGGCCTATGGCTACACCTTC. Residues: CASSSGREAYGYTF.

The rearrangement uses TRBV5-1 and TRBJ1-4; D is uncertain. Trimming shortened V by 1 base and J by 4 bases, and 5 bases separated the two germline ends. This CDR3 is 13 amino acids long. Germline loops: CDR1 SGHRS, CDR2 YFSETQ. CDR3 region: CASSLSRNEKLFF. DNA for the CDR3: TGCGCCAGCAGCTTGAGCCGTAATGAAAAACTGTTTTTT.

V is TRBV5-5 and J is TRBJ2-7; 7 positions agree with TRBD1. Trimming removed 4 bases from V and 2 bases from J; junction bases left unmatched: 9. Per the germline V gene, CDR1 is SGHKS and CDR2 is YYEKEE (reference sequence). This CDR3 has 15 amino acids. CDR3 sequence reads: CASSLGTAKTYEQYF. DNA for the CDR3: TGTGCCAGCAGCCTTGGGACAGCGAAAACCTACGAGCAGTACTTC.

The chain is built from TRBV6-5 and TRBJ2-1; 8 positions match TRBD2. The germline gives CDR1 MNHEY, CDR2 SVGAGI. Trimming took 2 bases from V and 4 from J; bases not matched to a gene: 4. The CDR3 runs to 15 residues. CDR3 sequence (DNA): TGTGCCAGCAGTTACGGGACTAGGAATTACAATGAGCAGTTCTTC. Amino acid sequence: CASSYGTRNYNEQFF.

The table lists this clone with a count of one. The rearrangement links TRBV29-1 to TRBJ1-2, with D perhaps TRBD1 (5 bases). Germline V gene data show CDR1 as SQVTM and CDR2 as ANQGSEA. CDR3 size: 13 residues. Trimming removed 4 bases from V and 2 bases from J, with 11 bases in between. In nucleotides, the CDR3 is TGCAGCGTTGCCCAGGGTTTCAACTATGGCTACACCTTC. It specifies CSVAQGFNYGYTF. The whole variable domain, remainder taken from reference TRBV29-1 and TRBJ1-2, is SAVISQKPSRDICQRGTSLTIQCQVDSQVTMMFWYRQQPGQSLTLIATANQGSEATYESGFVIDKFPISRPNLTFSTLTVSNMSPEDSSIYLCSVAQGFNYGYTFGSGTRLTVV.

V and J are TRBV7-9 and TRBJ1-6; D is unclear. Trimming pared 3 bases from V and 10 bases from J, leaving 13 bases between. This CDR3 has 14 amino acids. Germline V gene lookup returns CDR1 SEHNR and CDR2 FQNEAQ (reference sequence). The CDR3 DNA reads TGTGCCAGCAGCTTCCCGAATAGAGGGTCACCCCTCCACTTT. It specifies CASSFPNRGSPLHF.

The CDR3 DNA is TGTGCCAGCAGACGGCGGCCAAACTCTGGAAACACCATATATTTT. It translates to CASRRRPNSGNTIYF. The chain combines TRBV6-5 with TRBJ1-3; D gene unclear. Germline CDR1 and CDR2: MNHEY and SVGAGI. Trimming shortened V by 6 bases and J by 0 bases, and 12 bases separated the two germline ends. The CDR3 extends over 15 amino acids.

The chain links TRBV20-1 to TRBJ2-7; D gene uncertain. Germline CDR1 and CDR2: DFQATT and SNEGSKA (reference sequence). The CDR3 spans 10 residues. Trimming removed 6 bases from V and 3 bases from J, with 6 bases in between. In DNA form, the CDR3 reads TGCAGTGCCCCGTTCTACGAGCAGTACTTC. Protein product: CSAPFYEQYF.

This chain connects TRBV6-2 or TRBV6-3 to TRBJ1-4, with TRBD1 as a possible D gene (5 bases). The V gene's germline CDR1 is MNHEY and CDR2 SVGEGT. V was shortened by 4 bases and J by 4 bases, with 13 bases between the two germline ends. This CDR3 comprises 15 residues. CDR3 residues: CASSSHQGGNEKLFF. The CDR3 DNA is TGTGCCAGCAGTTCCCACCAGGGAGGTAATGAAAAACTGTTTTTT.

The chain links TRBV7-9 to TRBJ2-2; D might be TRBD2 (6 bases). The CDR3 extends over 14 amino acids. The V gene's germline CDR1 is SEHNR and CDR2 FQNEAQ (reference sequence). V was cut by 6 bases and J by 3 bases, with 11 bases left in between. The CDR3 here is CASRPGTYTGELFF. CDR3 coding DNA: TGTGCCAGCAGGCCCGGGACTTACACCGGGGAGCTGTTTTTT.

The sample holds a few counts of this clone. The chain is built from TRBV11-3 and TRBJ2-2; unclear D gene. The CDR3 loop spans 15 amino acids. Trimming stripped 4 bases from V and 7 bases from J, with 16 bases between. CDR1 is SGHNT and CDR2 is YENEEA in the germline V gene. The CDR3 sequence: CASSSYGGEDGELFF. In DNA, the CDR3 is TGTGCCAGCAGCTCCTATGGCGGCGAAGACGGGGAGCTGTTTTTT.